This entry lists 17 T cell receptor beta chains sequenced from one sample in a study of T cell responses to AZD1222 COVID-19 vaccine. Sequencing was performed with immunoSEQ multiplex PCR; in TCRdb, only in-frame clones are kept and a portion is missing. Here the sample spans some 130,000 clones, just over 90% being singletons. The material was peripheral blood, obtained on day 0 of AZD1222 vaccination. The receptor set was obtained from an adult in good health.

This clone was recorded once. The genes are TRBV19 and TRBJ1-6; no definite D call. The ends were cut back, 5 bases at V and 0 bases at J, with 8 bases in the middle. CDR1 and CDR2 from the germline V gene are LNHDA and SQIVND (reference sequence). This CDR3 has 15 residues. The CDR3 DNA follows: TGTGCCAGTAGTGATGGGAGCTCCTATAATTCACCCCTCCACTTT. Residues: CASSDGSSYNSPLHF. The entire variable domain, with the rest obtained from reference TRBV19 and TRBJ1-6, is as follows: DGGITQSPKYLFRKEGQNVTLSCEQNLNHDAMYWYRQDPGQGLRLIYYSQIVNDFQKGDIAEGYSVSREKKESFPLTVTSAQKNPTAFYLCASSDGSSYNSPLHFGNGTRLTVT.

The J gene is TRBJ1-2, the V gene TRBV3-1 (or the pseudogene TRBV3-2), with 12 bases matching TRBD1. The V gene end was trimmed by 6 bases and the J gene end by 8 bases; junction bases not matched to a gene: 10. Germline-derived CDR1 and CDR2 are LGHDT and YNNKEL (reference sequence). The CDR3 spans 15 residues. The CDR3 DNA is TGTGCCAGCAGTAGTCGCGGGACAGGGGGCCGAGGCTACACCTTC. Amino acids: CASSSRGTGGRGYTF.

The chain has TRBV6-5 and TRBJ2-3; 7 bases map to TRBD2. Germline V gives CDR1 MNHEY, CDR2 SVGAGI. The junction had 2 bases not matched to a gene; V was cut back by 0 bases and J by 2 bases. The CDR3 totals 15 residues. The CDR3: CASSYSGLLTDTQYF. CDR3 bases: TGTGCCAGCAGTTACTCGGGACTACTCACAGATACGCAGTATTTT.

This CDR3 is CASSFWDRAYNEQFF. DNA of the CDR3: TGTGCCAGCAGTTTCTGGGACAGGGCCTACAATGAGCAGTTCTTC. The chain is built from TRBV27 and TRBJ2-1; 9 bases map to TRBD1. This CDR3 spans 15 amino acids. V was clipped by 3 bases and J by 2 bases; unmatched bases: 2. The germline V gene has CDR1 MNHEY and CDR2 SMNVEV (reference sequence).

The J gene is TRBJ2-7, the V gene TRBV12-3 or TRBV12-4, with D tentatively TRBD1 (5 bases). Trimming pared 3 bases from V and 7 bases from J, leaving 13 bases between. This CDR3 is built from 13 residues. CDR3 sequence reads: CASSLARVGEQYF. The CDR3 DNA reads as TGTGCCAGCAGTTTGGCCAGGGTGGGGGAGCAGTACTTC.

The V and J genes are TRBV10-2 and TRBJ2-1, with D perhaps TRBD2 (6 bases). Germline loops: CDR1 WSHSY, CDR2 SAAADI. This CDR3 region has 12 residues. With 0 bases removed from V and 16 bases from J, the gap between germline ends came to 13 bases. CDR3 residues: CASSESGGSRFF. The CDR3 DNA reads TGCGCCAGCAGTGAGTCGGGGGGTAGTCGATTCTTC.

The J gene is TRBJ2-3, the V gene TRBV30, with D perhaps TRBD1 (5 bases). Germline-derived CDR1 and CDR2 are GTSNPN and SVGIG (reference sequence). This CDR3 region has 11 residues. The CDR3 spells CAAAGLDTQYF. CDR3 DNA sequence: TGTGCGGCGGCAGGGTTAGATACGCAGTATTTT.

The chain has TRBV6-2 or TRBV6-3 and TRBJ2-5; 9 bases map to TRBD2. V was pared by 2 bases and J by 5 bases, with 6 bases of the junction left unmatched. Germline V lookup: CDR1 MNHEY, CDR2 SVGEGT. This CDR3 is 15 amino acids long. The CDR3 DNA reads as TGTGCCAGCAGTTACGGCGGGGGGGGATTCGAGACCCAGTACTTC. This codes for CASSYGGGGFETQYF.

This chain joins TRBV7-9 and TRBJ2-7, with 9 positions matching TRBD1. This CDR3 has 15 residues. Germline CDR1 is SEHNR and CDR2 is FQNEAQ (reference sequence). The trim removed 1 base at V and 3 bases at J, leaving 4 bases unmatched. As DNA, the CDR3 is TGTGCCAGCAGCTTAGGGACAGGGGCCCACTACGAGCAGTACTTC. Its translation is CASSLGTGAHYEQYF.

This chain's CDR3 is CASSSYEQYF. CDR3 bases: TGCGCCAGCAGTTCCTACGAGCAGTACTTC. The chain couples TRBV5-1 to TRBJ2-7; D is ambiguous. V was clipped by 5 bases and J by 1 base, with 1 base between them. Germline V gene sequence: CDR1 SGHRS, CDR2 YFSETQ. The CDR3 runs 10 residues.

The J gene is TRBJ1-6, the V gene TRBV2; D not resolved. CDR1 and CDR2 (germline): SNHLY, FYNNEI. V was cut by 7 bases and J by 10 bases, with 17 bases left in between. This CDR3 contains 14 residues. The DNA of the CDR3 is TGTGCCAGCACTAACACGCTCATTGGGTCACCCCTCCACTTT. Protein sequence: CASTNTLIGSPLHF.

The rearrangement uses TRBV5-4 and TRBJ1-6; no reliable D call. This CDR3 is 15 amino acids long. The germline V and J ends were trimmed by 0 bases and 4 bases, with 8 bases remaining between them. Germline-derived CDR1 and CDR2 are SGHNT and YYREEE (reference sequence). The CDR3 coding sequence is TGTGCCAGCAGCTTGGAAGCGGATTATAATTCACCCCTCCACTTT. It is translated as CASSLEADYNSPLHF.

The chain joins TRBV9 to TRBJ2-3, with TRBD2 matching 12 bases. J lost 4 bases, V lost 3 bases, and 3 bases had no gene match. This CDR3 has 15 amino acids. Looked up from germline, CDR1 is SGDLS and CDR2 is YYNGEE. The CDR3 DNA reads TGTGCCAGCAGCGCGGGACTAGCGGGTCCAGATACGCAGTATTTT. Its protein is CASSAGLAGPDTQYF.

V and J are TRBV24-1 and TRBJ1-1, with TRBD1 matching 11 bases. Germline V CDR1 and CDR2: KGHDR, SFDVKD. This CDR3 is 13 amino acids long. Trimming removed 9 bases from V and 5 bases from J; junction bases left unmatched: 4. The CDR3 DNA follows: TGTGCCACCCGGGACAGGGGGTTTACTGAAGCTTTCTTT. Translation gives CATRDRGFTEAFF.

The chain recombines TRBV28 with TRBJ2-5; D may be TRBD2 (7 bases). The CDR3 loop spans 14 amino acids. Trimming took off 3 bases at V and 5 bases at J, with 13 bases between the two ends. CDR1 and CDR2 (germline): MDHEN, SYDVKM. CDR3 residues: CASSLGGADETQYF. The CDR3 DNA follows: TGTGCCAGCAGTTTGGGGGGGGCGGACGAGACCCAGTACTTC.

J is TRBJ1-5 and V is TRBV5-4; no clear D gene. V was clipped by 4 bases and J by 3 bases, with 11 bases between them. CDR3 length equals 14 residues. Germline CDR1 SGHNT, CDR2 YYREEE (reference sequence). Written as DNA, the CDR3 is TGTGCCAGCAGCCGGGAGGGTCCCAATCAGCCCCAGCATTTT. It is translated as CASSREGPNQPQHF.

CDR3 bases: TGTGCCAGCAGCCGGACAGGCGGGAACACTGAAGCTTTCTTT. Its translation: CASSRTGGNTEAFF. This chain connects TRBV14 to TRBJ1-1, with 7 bases matching TRBD1. Germline V gene sequence: CDR1 SGHDN, CDR2 FVKESK. The CDR3 has 14 amino acids. Trimming removed 4 bases from V and 1 base from J; junction bases left unmatched: 3.